These T cell receptor beta chains were read from a single sample in a study of T-cell memory formation after mild COVID-19. MiXCR, applied by TCRdb to the 5' RACE reads, yields one record per CDR3 protein. The top ten clones hold around 20% of a sample with some 300,000 distinct CDR3 sequences, around 19% of them seen once. Material: PBMCs or a T cell subset sorted from them (not recorded which). These TCRs come from a man aged 18 to 29 who had mild COVID-19 (a few samples of this study predate the infection). Cell type and time point are not known. Each CDR3 is given with its conserved first and last residue. The order of the fields is J gene, V gene, clone size, D gene, CDR3 protein, CDR3 DNA. The D gene is left open where the match is weak. Clone size is stated in some rows and not others, as once, few, many or a class when expanded.

J: TRBJ1-2
V: TRBV9
size: few
D: TRBD1
CDR3: CASSARTGTTSIYGYTF
DNA: TGTGCCAGCAGCGCTCGGACAGGGACGACTTCAATCTATGGCTACACCTTC

J: TRBJ2-3
V: TRBV6-2/TRBV6-3
size: few
D: NA
CDR3: CASHKGGAADTQYF
DNA: TGTGCCAGCCATAAGGGGGGCGCGGCAGATACGCAGTATTTT

J: TRBJ1-6
V: TRBV9
size: NA
D: NA
CDR3: CASSVARADSPLHF
DNA: TGTGCCAGCAGCGTAGCTAGGGCAGACTCACCCCTCCACTTT

J: TRBJ1-2
V: TRBV7-2
size: few
D: TRBD1
CDR3: CASSLSQGAYGYTF
DNA: TGTGCCAGCAGCTTATCCCAGGGGGCCTATGGCTACACCTTC

J: TRBJ2-1
V: TRBV4-1
size: few
D: NA
CDR3: CASSQAPRGQGEQFF
DNA: TGCGCCAGCAGCCAGGCCCCGAGAGGGCAGGGTGAGCAGTTCTTC

J: TRBJ1-2
V: TRBV2
size: few
D: NA
CDR3: CASTARTNYGYTF
DNA: TGTGCCAGCACGGCTAGAACGAACTATGGCTACACCTTC

J: TRBJ2-1
V: TRBV10-3
size: few
D: NA
CDR3: CAISESTREQFF
DNA: TGTGCCATCAGTGAGTCGACCCGAGAGCAGTTCTTC

J: TRBJ1-4
V: TRBV9
size: once
D: TRBD1
CDR3: CASTRSGGSSEKLFF
DNA: TGTGCCAGCACCCGATCAGGGGGGTCGAGTGAAAAACTGTTTTTT

J: TRBJ1-1
V: TRBV28
size: few
D: NA
CDR3: CASSFRGYEAFF
DNA: TGTGCCAGCAGTTTTCGGGGTTATGAAGCTTTCTTT

J: TRBJ1-5
V: TRBV30
size: NA
D: TRBD1
CDR3: CAWSSRGNQPQHF
DNA: TGTGCCTGGAGTAGCAGGGGGAACCAGCCCCAGCATTTT

J: TRBJ2-2
V: TRBV3-1
size: few
D: NA
CDR3: CASSQSSAQTGELFF
DNA: TGTGCCAGCAGCCAATCCAGCGCCCAGACTGGGGAGCTGTTTTTT

J: TRBJ2-5
V: TRBV20-1
size: few
D: NA
CDR3: CSASRGAGETQYF
DNA: TGCAGTGCAAGCCGGGGGGCGGGAGAGACCCAGTACTTC

J: TRBJ2-1
V: TRBV4-3
size: NA
D: NA
CDR3: CASSQGDPNEQFF
DNA: TGCGCCAGCAGCCAAGGGGACCCTAATGAGCAGTTCTTC

J: TRBJ2-1
V: TRBV6-4
size: many
D: TRBD2
CDR3: CASSEDVAGSSEQFF
DNA: TGTGCCAGCAGTGAAGATGTAGCGGGGTCGAGTGAGCAGTTCTTC